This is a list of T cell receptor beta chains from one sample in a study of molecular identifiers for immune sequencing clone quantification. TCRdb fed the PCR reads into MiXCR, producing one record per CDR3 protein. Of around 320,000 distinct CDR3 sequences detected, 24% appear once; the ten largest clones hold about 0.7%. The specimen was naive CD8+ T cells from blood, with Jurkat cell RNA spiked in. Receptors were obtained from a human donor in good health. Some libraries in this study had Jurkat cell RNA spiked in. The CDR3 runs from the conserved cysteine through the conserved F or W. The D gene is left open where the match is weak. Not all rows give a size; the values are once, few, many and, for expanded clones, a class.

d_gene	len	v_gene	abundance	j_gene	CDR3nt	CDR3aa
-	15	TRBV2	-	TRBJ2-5	TGTGCCAGCAGTGGACGGGGGGACAGGCTAGAGACCCAGTACTTC	CASSGRGDRLETQYF
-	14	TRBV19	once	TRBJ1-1	TGTGCCAGTACTCTCACGCTCGGGAGGACTGAAGCTCTCTTT	CASTLTLGRTEALF
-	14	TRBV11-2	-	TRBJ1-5	TGTGCCAGCAGCCCATCAGGGCTCAATCAGCCCCAGCATTTT	CASSPSGLNQPQHF
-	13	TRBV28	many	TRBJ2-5	TGTGCCAGCGGGCCGACTAGACAAGAGACCCAGTACTTC	CASGPTRQETQYF
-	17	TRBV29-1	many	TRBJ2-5	TGCAGCGTTGAAAGCCCTAACCTCCCGGGGCGTTCAGAGACCCAGTACTTC	CSVESPNLPGRSETQYF
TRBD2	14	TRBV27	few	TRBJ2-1	TGTGCCTCCTCCCTTGCGGGGGGCGGGAATGAGCAGTTCTTC	CASSLAGGGNEQFF
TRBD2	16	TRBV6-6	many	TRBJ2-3	TGTGCCAGCAGTTACCCCGGACTAGCGGACACAGATACGCAGTATTTT	CASSYPGLADTDTQYF
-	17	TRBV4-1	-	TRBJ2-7	TGCGCCAGCAGCCCACGCCAGGGCGGGCTACGCTCCTCCGAGCAGTACTTC	CASSPRQGGLRSSEQYF
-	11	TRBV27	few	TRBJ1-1	TGTGCCAGCCTCCGAGGGAGTGAAGCTTTCTTT	CASLRGSEAFF
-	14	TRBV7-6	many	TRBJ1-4	TGTGCCAGCAGCCTCAGGGTTTATGATGAAAAACTGTTTTTT	CASSLRVYDEKLFF
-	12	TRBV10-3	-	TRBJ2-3	TGTGCCATCAGTGATAGGGAAGATACGCAGTATTTT	CAISDREDTQYF
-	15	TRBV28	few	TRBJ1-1	TGTGCCAGCAGTTGGGAGGGCCAGGGGAACACTGAAGCTTTCTTT	CASSWEGQGNTEAFF
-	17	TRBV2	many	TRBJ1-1	TGTGCCAGCAGTGAAGCGCGGGCAGCGTCAGGGAACACTGAAGCTTTCTTT	CASSEARAASGNTEAFF
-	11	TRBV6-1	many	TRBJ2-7	TGTGCCAGCAGTGGCGTCTACGAGCAGTACTTC	CASSGVYEQYF
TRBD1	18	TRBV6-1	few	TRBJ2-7	TGTGCCAGCCATCAGATCGGGACAGGGCACATTTCCCGATACGAGCAGTACTTC	CASHQIGTGHISRYEQYF
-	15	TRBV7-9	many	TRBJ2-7	TGTGCCAGCAGCCCTCATGGGGGTCTGCTGGGTGAGCAGTACTTC	CASSPHGGLLGEQYF
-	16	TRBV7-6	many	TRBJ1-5	TGTGCCAGCAGCTTAACCACAGGAGGGGTGGACCAGCCCCAGCATTTT	CASSLTTGGVDQPQHF
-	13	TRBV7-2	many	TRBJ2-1	TGTGCCAGCAGCTTAGAGGCAGCTCCGGAGCAGTTCTTC	CASSLEAAPEQFF
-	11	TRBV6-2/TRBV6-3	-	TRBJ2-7	TGTGCCGTCGCGGTTGCCTACGAGCAGTACTTC	CAVAVAYEQYF
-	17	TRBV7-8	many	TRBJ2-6	TGTGCCAGCAGCTCCAATTACCCCCACTCTGGGGCCAACGTCCTGACTTTC	CASSSNYPHSGANVLTF
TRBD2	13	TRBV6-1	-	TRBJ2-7	TGTGCCAGCAGTGAGCGGGGGGTCTACGAGCAGTACTTC	CASSERGVYEQYF
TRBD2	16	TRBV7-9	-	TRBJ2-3	TGTGCCAGCAGCCCAAGGACTAGCGGGAGTTTATATACGCAGTATTTT	CASSPRTSGSLYTQYF
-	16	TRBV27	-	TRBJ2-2	TGTGCCAGCAGTACCGCCGACACCACGAACACCGGGGAGCTGTTTTTT	CASSTADTTNTGELFF
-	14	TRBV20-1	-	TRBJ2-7	TGCAGTGCTCCCAACCGGGACGACGATTACGAGCAGTACTTC	CSAPNRDDDYEQYF
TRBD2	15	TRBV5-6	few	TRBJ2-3	TGTGCCAGCAGCTTTCTAGCGGGAGGCTCAGATACGCAGTATTTT	CASSFLAGGSDTQYF
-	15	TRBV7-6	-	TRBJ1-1	TGTGCCAGCAGCTCCCAGTCCGTTGGGTACACTGAAGCTTTCTTT	CASSSQSVGYTEAFF
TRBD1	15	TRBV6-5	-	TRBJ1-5	TGTGCCAGCAGTTACTCGTCAGGGGGCAATCAGCCCCAGCAATTT	CASSYSSGGNQPQQF
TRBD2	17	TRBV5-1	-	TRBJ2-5	TGCGCCAGCAGCACCAGGACTAGCGGGGGGGGTCAAGAGACCCAGTACTTC	CASSTRTSGGGQETQYF
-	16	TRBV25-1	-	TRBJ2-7	TGTGCCAGCAGTGCCTGGGGTAAGGACAGTTCCTACGAGCAGTACTTC	CASSAWGKDSSYEQYF
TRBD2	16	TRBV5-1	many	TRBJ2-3	TGCGCCAGCAGCTTGGGAGCGGGAGGGCCCGCAGATACGCAGTATTTT	CASSLGAGGPADTQYF
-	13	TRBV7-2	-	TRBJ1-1	TGTGCCAGCAGCTTAAGTCAGGGTTCTGAAGCTTTCTTT	CASSLSQGSEAFF
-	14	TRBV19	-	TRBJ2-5	TGTGCCAGTAGTACCCGGACGGTCCAAGAGACCCAGTACTTC	CASSTRTVQETQYF